The entry that follows covers one TCR beta chain sequence. Its antigen remains unknown. The entry originates in a study of cytomegalovirus exposure and HLA in healthy donors. The trim removed 6 bases at V and 8 bases at J, leaving 12 bases unmatched. The CDR3 is 16 residues long. Germline lookup yields CDR1 MNHEY and CDR2 SMNVEV (reference sequence). Findings of the study overall: Some highly shared sequence variants likely arose as a pipeline artifact.

The PCR contained 60 Vbeta and 13 Jbeta primers. Sequenced by immunoSEQ multiplex PCR; TCRdb stores in-frame clones only, minus some. The sample lists roughly 200,000 clones; 79% were seen once. This receptor was identified in a woman younger than 45 in good health and CMV-seropositive. The chain joins TRBV27 to TRBJ2-1; 11 nucleotides line up with TRBD2. Sequences were obtained from PBMCs. The CDR3 DNA follows: TGTGCCAGCAGCATTATTACTAGCGGGGGCAGCGATGAGCAGTTCTTC. Amino acids: CASSIITSGGSDEQFF.